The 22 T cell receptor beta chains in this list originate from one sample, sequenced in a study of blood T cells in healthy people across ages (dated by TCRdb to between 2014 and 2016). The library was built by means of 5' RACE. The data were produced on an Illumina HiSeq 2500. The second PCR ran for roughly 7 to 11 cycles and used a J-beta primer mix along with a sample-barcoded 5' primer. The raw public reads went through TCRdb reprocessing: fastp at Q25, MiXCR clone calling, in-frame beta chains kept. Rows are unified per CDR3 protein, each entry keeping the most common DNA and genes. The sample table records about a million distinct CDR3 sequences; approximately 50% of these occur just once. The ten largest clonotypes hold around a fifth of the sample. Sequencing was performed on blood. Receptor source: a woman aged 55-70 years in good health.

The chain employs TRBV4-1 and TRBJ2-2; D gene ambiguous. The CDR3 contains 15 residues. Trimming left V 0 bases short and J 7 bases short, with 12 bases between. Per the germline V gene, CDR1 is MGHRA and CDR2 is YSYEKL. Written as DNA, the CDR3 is TGCGCCAGCAGCCAAGAGGCGCAGTGGAGCGGGGAGCTGTTTTTT. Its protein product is CASSQEAQWSGELFF.

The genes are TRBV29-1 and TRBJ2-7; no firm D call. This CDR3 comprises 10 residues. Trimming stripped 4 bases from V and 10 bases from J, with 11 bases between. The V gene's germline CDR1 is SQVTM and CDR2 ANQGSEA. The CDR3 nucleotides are TGCAGCGTTGCTTATGAGGCCCAGTACTTC. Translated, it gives CSVAYEAQYF.

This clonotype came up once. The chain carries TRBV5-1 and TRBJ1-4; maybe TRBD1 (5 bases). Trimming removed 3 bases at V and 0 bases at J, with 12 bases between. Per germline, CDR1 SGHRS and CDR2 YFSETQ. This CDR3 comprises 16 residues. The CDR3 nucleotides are TGCGCCAGCAGCTCAGTTGGGGCTACAACTAATGAAAAACTGTTTTTT. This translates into CASSSVGATTNEKLFF.

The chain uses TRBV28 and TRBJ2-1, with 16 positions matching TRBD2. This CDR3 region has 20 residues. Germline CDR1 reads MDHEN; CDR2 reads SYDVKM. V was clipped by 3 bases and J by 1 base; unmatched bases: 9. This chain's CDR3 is CASSFPQGLAGGPSYNEQFF. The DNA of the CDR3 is TGTGCCAGCAGTTTTCCCCAGGGACTAGCGGGAGGGCCTTCCTACAATGAGCAGTTCTTC.

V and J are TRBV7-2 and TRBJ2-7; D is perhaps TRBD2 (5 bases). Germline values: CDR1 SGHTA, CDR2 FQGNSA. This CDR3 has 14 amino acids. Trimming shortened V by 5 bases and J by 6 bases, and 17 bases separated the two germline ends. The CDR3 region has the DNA TGTGCCAGCAGCGTGCCGGGGATAATCGGCGAGCAGTACTTC. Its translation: CASSVPGIIGEQYF.

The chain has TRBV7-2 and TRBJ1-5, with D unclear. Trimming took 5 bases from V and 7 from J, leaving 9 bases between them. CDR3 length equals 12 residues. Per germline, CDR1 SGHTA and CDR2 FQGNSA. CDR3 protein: CASSITGQPQHF. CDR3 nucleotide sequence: TGTGCCAGCAGCATAACTGGGCAGCCCCAGCATTTT.

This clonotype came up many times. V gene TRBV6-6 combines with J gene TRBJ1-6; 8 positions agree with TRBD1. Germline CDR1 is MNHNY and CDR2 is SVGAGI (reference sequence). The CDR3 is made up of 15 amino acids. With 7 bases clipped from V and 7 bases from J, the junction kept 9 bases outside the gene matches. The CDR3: CASTLGQGGNSPLHF. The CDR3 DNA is TGTGCCAGCACCCTAGGACAGGGAGGCAATTCACCCCTCCACTTT.

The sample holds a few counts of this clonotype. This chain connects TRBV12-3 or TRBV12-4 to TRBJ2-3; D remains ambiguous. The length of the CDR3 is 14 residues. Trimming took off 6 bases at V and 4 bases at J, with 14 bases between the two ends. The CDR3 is CASSLQVAADTQYF. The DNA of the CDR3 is TGTGCCAGCAGCCTCCAGGTGGCCGCAGATACGCAGTATTTT.

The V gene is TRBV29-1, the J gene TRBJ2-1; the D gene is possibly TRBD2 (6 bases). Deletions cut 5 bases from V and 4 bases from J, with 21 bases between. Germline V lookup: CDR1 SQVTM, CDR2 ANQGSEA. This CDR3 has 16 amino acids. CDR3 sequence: CSVYTRASDFYNEQFF. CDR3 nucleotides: TGCAGCGTTTACACACGGGCTAGCGACTTTTACAATGAGCAGTTCTTC.

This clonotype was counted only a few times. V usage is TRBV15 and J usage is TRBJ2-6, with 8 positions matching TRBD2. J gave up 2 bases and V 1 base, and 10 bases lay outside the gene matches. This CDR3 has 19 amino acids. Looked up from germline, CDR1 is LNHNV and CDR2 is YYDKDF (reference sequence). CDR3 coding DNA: TGTGCCACCAGCAGAGGTGTGGGACTAGGAACAGCTGGGGCCAACGTCCTGACTTTC. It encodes CATSRGVGLGTAGANVLTF.

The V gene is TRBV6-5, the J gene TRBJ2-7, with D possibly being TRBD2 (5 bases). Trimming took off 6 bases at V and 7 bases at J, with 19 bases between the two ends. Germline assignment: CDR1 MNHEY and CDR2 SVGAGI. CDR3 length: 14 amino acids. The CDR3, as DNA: TGTGCCAGCAGCCGGGAAGTGCGATACAATGAGCAGTACTTC. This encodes CASSREVRYNEQYF.

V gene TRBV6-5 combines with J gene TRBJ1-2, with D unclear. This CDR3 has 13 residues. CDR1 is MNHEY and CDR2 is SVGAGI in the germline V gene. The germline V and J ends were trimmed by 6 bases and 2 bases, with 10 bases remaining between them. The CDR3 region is CASRLTDNYGYTF. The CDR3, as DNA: TGTGCCAGCAGGCTAACAGACAACTATGGCTACACCTTC.

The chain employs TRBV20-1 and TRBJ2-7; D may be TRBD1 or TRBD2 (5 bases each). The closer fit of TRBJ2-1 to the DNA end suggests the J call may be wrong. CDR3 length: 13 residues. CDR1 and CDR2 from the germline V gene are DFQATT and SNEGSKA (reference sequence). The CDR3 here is CSASRDLKREQFF. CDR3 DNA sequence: TGCAGTGCTAGTCGGGACCTCAAGCGGGAGCAGTTCTTC.

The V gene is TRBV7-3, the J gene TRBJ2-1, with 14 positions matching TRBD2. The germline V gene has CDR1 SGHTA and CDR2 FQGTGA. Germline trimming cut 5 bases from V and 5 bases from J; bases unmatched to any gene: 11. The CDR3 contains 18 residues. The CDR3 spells CASSKTGLAGVGNNEQFF. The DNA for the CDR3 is TGTGCCAGCAGCAAAACGGGACTAGCGGGAGTTGGAAACAATGAGCAGTTCTTC.

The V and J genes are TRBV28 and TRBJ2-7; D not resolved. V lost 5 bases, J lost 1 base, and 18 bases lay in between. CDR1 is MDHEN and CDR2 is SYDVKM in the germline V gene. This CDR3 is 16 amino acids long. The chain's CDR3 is CASSQVGRPLSYEQYF. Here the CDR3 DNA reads TGTGCCAGCAGTCAGGTTGGCAGGCCTCTTTCCTACGAGCAGTACTTC. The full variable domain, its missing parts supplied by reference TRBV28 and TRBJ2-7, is DVKVTQSSRYLVKRTGEKVFLECVQDMDHENMFWYRQDPGLGLRLIYFSYDVKMKEKGDIPEGYSVSREKKERFSLILESASTNQTSMYLCASSQVGRPLSYEQYFGPGTRLTVT.

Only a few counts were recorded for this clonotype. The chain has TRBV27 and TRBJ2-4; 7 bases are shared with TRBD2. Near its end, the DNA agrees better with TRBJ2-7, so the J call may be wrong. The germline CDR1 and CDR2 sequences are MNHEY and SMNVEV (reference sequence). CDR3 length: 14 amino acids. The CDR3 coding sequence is TGTGCCAGCAGCAATAGCGGGCCCACCTACGAGCAGTACTTC. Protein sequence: CASSNSGPTYEQYF.

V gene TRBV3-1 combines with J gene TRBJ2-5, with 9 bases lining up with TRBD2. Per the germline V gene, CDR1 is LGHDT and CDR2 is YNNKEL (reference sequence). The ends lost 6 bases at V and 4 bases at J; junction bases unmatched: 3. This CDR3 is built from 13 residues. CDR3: CASRTTSGETQYF. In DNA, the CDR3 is TGTGCCAGCAGAACGACTAGCGGAGAGACCCAGTACTTC.

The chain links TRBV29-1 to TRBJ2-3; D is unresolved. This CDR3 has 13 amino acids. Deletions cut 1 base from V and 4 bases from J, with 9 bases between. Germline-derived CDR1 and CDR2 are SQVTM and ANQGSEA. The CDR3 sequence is CSVEVPPADTQYF. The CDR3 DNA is TGCAGCGTTGAAGTCCCGCCGGCAGATACGCAGTATTTT.

CDR3 coding DNA: TGTGCCAGCAGTGAATATCCCGGGCAAGCTAGCGGGAGAACGAACACCGGGGAGCTGTTTTTT. Its protein is CASSEYPGQASGRTNTGELFF. V and J are TRBV25-1 and TRBJ2-2, with TRBD2 matching over 10 bases. From germline, CDR1 is MGHDK and CDR2 SYGVNS. V gave up 0 bases and J gave up 0 bases; unmatched junction bases: 13. The CDR3 runs to 21 residues.

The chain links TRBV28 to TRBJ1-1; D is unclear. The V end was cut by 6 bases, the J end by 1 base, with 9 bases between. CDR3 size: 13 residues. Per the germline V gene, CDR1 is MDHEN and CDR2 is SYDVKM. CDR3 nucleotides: TGTGCCAGCAGCAACACAGAGAACACTGAAGCTTTCTTT. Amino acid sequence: CASSNTENTEAFF.

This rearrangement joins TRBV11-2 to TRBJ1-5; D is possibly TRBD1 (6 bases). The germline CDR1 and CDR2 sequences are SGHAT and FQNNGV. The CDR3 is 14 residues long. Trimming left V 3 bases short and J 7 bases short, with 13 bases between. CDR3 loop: CASSFNRDGQPQHF. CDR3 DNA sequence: TGTGCCAGCAGCTTTAACAGGGATGGCCAGCCCCAGCATTTT. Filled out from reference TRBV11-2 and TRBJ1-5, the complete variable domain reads EAGVAQSPRYKIIEKRQSVAFWCNPISGHATLYWYQQILGQGPKLLIQFQNNGVVDDSQLPKDRFSAERLKGVDSTLKIQPAKLEDSAVYLCASSFNRDGQPQHFGDGTRLSIL.

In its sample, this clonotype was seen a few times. The chain's CDR3 is CATSRDAGPIEETQYF. DNA for the CDR3: TGTGCCACCAGCAGAGACGCGGGACCGATCGAAGAGACCCAGTACTTC. The V call is TRBV15, the J call TRBJ2-5; weak D call: TRBD2 (6 bases). The CDR3 contains 16 residues. V was pared by 0 bases and J by 3 bases, with 14 bases between. Germline V gene lookup returns CDR1 LNHNV and CDR2 YYDKDF (reference sequence).